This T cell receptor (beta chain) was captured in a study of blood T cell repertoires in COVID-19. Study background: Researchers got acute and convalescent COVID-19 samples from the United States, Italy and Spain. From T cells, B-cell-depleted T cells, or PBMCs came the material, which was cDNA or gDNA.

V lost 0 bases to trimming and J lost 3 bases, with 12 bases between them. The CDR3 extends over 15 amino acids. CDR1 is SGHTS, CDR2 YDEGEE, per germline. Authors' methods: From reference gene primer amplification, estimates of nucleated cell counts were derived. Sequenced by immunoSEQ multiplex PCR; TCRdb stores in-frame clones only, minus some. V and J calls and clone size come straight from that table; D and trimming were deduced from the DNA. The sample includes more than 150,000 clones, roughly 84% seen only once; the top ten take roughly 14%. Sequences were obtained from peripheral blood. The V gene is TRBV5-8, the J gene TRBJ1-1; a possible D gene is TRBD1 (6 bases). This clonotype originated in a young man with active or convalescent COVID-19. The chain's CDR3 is CASSLGQGPHTEAFF. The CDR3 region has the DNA TGTGCCAGCAGCTTGGGGCAGGGGCCCCACACTGAAGCTTTCTTT.